The T cell receptor (beta chain) described here comes from a study of shared clonotypes between healthy human individuals. The germline V and J ends were trimmed by 1 base and 0 bases, with 4 bases remaining between them. Germline-derived CDR1 and CDR2 are GTSNPN and SVGIG (reference sequence). This CDR3 contains 14 residues. CD4+ cell separation produced CD45RA+ naive and CD45RA-negative memory subsets. Generated by immunoSEQ multiplex PCR, the TCRdb table keeps only in-frame clones and is missing some. The table has millions of clones, more than 80% seen once. The clonotype was recovered from a man aged 18 to 29 in good health. Input material: naive CD4+ T cells sorted from blood. Described subset: CD45RA+ positively selected. V gene TRBV30 combines with J gene TRBJ2-6; the D is unclear. DNA of the CDR3: TGTGCCTGGAGTGGGCACTCTGGGGCCAACGTCCTGACTTTC. It translates to CAWSGHSGANVLTF.